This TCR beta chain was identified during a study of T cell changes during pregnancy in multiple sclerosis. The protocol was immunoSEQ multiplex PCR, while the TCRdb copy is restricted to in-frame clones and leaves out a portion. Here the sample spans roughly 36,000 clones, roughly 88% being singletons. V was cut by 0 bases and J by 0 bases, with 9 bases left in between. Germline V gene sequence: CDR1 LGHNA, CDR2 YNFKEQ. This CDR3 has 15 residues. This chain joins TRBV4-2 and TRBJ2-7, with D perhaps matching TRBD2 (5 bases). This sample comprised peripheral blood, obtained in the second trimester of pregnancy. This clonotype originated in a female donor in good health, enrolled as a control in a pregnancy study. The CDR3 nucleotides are TGTGCCAGCAGCCAAGAGGCTAGCAGCTCCTACGAGCAGTACTTC. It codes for CASSQEASSSYEQYF.